One and the same sample provided the 5 T cell receptor beta chains below, sequenced in a study of blood T cell repertoires in COVID-19. Measured with immunoSEQ multiplex PCR; TCRdb has only the in-frame clones, and not every one. This table holds about 55,000 clones, around nine tenths found once. The source material was peripheral blood. The receptor set was obtained from a man aged 60 to 69 with active COVID-19.

The chain is built from TRBV21-1 and TRBJ2-4; TRBD2, as called in the table, went unchecked against the DNA. TRBV21-1 is flagged as a pseudogene. The CDR3 is made up of 18 amino acids. The CDR3 here is CASSKEVGGSAAKNIQYF. DNA for the CDR3: TGTGCCAGCAGCAAAGAGGTAGGCGGGAGCGCGGCCAAAAACATTCAGTACTTC.

This rearrangement joins TRBV30 to TRBJ2-3; D may be TRBD2 (7 bases). The CDR3 is 14 amino acids. CDR1 is GTSNPN and CDR2 is SVGIG in the germline V gene (reference sequence). V was trimmed by 8 bases and J by 2 bases, leaving 17 bases between them. In nucleotides, the CDR3 is TGTGCCAAAAGGGGGGAGGGCGCCACAGATACGCAGTATTTT. As protein: CAKRGEGATDTQYF.

The chain combines TRBV5-1 with TRBJ1-1; 8 bases are a match to TRBD1. The ends lost 4 bases at V and 7 bases at J; junction bases unmatched: 9. In germline, CDR1 is SGHRS, CDR2 YFSETQ. The CDR3 runs to 14 residues. The CDR3 sequence is CASSMQGADGEAFF. The CDR3 bases are TGCGCCAGCAGCATGCAGGGGGCGGACGGTGAAGCTTTCTTT.

The J gene is TRBJ2-1, the V gene TRBV12-3 or TRBV12-4, with TRBD2 matching over 9 bases. V lost 4 bases and J lost 8; bases outside the gene matches: 0. The CDR3 spans 12 residues. The CDR3 DNA reads as TGTGCCAGCAGTTGGACTAGCGATGAGCAGTTCTTC. This sequence encodes CASSWTSDEQFF.

The CDR3 sequence: CASSSGPQDEQFF. CDR3 bases: TGTGCCAGCAGCTCTGGCCCTCAGGATGAGCAGTTCTTC. V is TRBV7-8 and J is TRBJ2-1; D unclear. The CDR3 has 13 amino acids. V lost 4 bases to trimming and J lost 8 bases, with 12 bases between them. Germline lookup yields CDR1 SGHVS and CDR2 FQNEAQ.